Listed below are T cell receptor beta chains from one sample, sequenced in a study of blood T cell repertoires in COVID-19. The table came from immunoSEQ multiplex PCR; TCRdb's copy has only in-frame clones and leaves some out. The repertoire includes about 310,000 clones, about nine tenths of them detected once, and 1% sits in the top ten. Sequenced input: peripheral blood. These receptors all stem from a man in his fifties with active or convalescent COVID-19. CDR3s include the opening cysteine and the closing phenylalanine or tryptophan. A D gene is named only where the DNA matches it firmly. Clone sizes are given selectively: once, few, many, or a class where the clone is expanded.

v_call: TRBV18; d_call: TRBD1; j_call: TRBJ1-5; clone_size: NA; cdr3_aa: CASSPQETGGGQPQHF; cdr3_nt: TGTGCCAGCTCACCGCAGGAGACAGGGGGAGGTCAGCCCCAGCATTTT
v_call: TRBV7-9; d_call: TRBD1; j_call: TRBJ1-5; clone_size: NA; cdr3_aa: CASSSQGEGQPQHF; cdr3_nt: TGTGCCAGCAGCTCACAGGGGGAAGGTCAGCCCCAGCATTTT
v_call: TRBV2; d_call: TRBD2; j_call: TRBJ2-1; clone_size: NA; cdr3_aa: CASSDLLLADGGSEQFF; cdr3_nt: TGTGCCAGCAGTGACCTGTTACTAGCGGATGGGGGCAGTGAGCAGTTCTTC
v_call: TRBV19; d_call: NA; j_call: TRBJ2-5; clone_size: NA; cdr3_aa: CASSEIRRGWETQYF; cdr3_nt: TGTGCCAGTAGCGAGATACGCAGGGGTTGGGAGACCCAGTACTTC
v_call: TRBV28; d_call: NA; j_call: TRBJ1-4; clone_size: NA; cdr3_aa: CASSPHPGIATNEKLFF; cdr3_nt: TGTGCCAGCAGTCCTCACCCGGGGATTGCAACTAATGAAAAACTGTTTTTT
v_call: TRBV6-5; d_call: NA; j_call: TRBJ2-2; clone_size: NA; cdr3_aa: CASRTQGGELFF; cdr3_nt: TGTGCCAGCAGAACACAGGGCGGGGAGCTGTTTTTT
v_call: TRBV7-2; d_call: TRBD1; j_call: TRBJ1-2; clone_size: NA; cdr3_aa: CASSKDRGPNYGYTF; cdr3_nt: TGTGCCAGCAGTAAAGACAGGGGCCCTAACTATGGCTACACCTTC
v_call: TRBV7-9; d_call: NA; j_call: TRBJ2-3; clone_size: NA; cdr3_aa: CASSFGSTDTQYF; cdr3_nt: TGTGCCAGCAGCTTCGGTTCCACAGATACGCAGTATTTT
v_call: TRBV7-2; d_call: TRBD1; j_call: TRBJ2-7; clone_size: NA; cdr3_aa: CASSLPGTGFREQYF; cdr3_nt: TGTGCCAGCAGCTTACCCGGGACAGGGTTCCGCGAGCAGTACTTC
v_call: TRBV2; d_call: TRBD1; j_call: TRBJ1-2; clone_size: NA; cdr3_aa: CASRGYTGGEGYTF; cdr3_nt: TGTGCCAGCAGGGGTTATACAGGGGGCGAGGGCTACACCTTC
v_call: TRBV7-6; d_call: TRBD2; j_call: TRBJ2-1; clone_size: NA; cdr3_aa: CASSSPSGDRSSYNEQFF; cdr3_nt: TGTGCCAGCAGCTCTCCTAGCGGGGACAGAAGCTCCTACAATGAGCAGTTCTTC
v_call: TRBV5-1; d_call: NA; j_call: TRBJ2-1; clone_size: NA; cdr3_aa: CASSLLTGYNEQFF; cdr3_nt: TGCGCCAGCAGCTTGCTGACGGGGTACAATGAGCAGTTCTTC
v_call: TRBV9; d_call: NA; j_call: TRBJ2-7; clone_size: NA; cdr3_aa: CASSVDGITLKEQYF; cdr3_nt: TGTGCCAGCAGCGTAGACGGGATCACTTTAAAAGAGCAGTACTTC
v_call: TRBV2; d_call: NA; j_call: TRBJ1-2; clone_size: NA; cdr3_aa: CASSVNPTPNYGYTF; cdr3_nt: TGTGCCAGCAGTGTAAACCCTACCCCAAACTATGGCTACACCTTC
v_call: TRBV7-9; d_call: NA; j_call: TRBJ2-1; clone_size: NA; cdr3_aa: CASSSWQGSSYNEQFF; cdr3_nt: TGTGCCAGCAGCTCTTGGCAGGGGAGCTCCTACAATGAGCAGTTCTTC
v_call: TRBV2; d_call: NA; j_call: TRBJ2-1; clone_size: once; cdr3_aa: CASSDPRVYNEQFF; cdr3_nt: TGTGCCAGCAGTGATCCTCGAGTCTACAATGAGCAGTTCTTC
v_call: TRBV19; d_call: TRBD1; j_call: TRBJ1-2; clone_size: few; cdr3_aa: CASSNEQGADGYTF; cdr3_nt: TGTGCCAGTAGCAACGAACAGGGGGCGGATGGCTACACCTTC
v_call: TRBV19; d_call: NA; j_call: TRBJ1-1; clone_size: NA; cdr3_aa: CASSTTGNTEAFF; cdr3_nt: TGTGCCAGTAGTACAACAGGGAACACTGAAGCTTTCTTT
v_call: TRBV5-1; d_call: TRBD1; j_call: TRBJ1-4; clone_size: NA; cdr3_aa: CASSVGTGGTYEKLFF; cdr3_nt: TGCGCCAGCAGCGTCGGGACAGGGGGTACTTATGAAAAACTGTTTTTT
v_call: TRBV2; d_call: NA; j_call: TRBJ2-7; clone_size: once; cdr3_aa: CASSELNRCWF; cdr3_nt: TGTGCCAGCAGTGAATTGAACAGATGCTGGTTC
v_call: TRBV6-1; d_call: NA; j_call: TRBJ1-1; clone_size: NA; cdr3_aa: CASSEGGQGWNTEAFF; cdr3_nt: TGTGCCAGCAGTGAAGGCGGGCAGGGGTGGAACACTGAAGCTTTCTTT
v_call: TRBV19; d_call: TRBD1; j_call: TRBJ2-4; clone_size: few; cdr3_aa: CAIQTGIQALAKNIQYF; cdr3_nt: TGTGCCATCCAGACAGGGATACAAGCTCTAGCCAAAAACATTCAGTACTTC
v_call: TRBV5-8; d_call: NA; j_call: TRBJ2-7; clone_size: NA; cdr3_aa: CASYTLGLQHEQYF; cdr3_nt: TGTGCCAGCTACACCCTTGGACTCCAACACGAGCAGTACTTC
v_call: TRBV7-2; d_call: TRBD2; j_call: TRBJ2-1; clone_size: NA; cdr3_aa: CASSRGGGEQFF; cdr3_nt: TGTGCCAGCAGTCGGGGGGGCGGTGAGCAGTTCTTC
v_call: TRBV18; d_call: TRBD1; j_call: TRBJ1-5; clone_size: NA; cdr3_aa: CASSPRDRDQPQHF; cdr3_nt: TGTGCCAGCTCACCGAGGGACAGAGATCAGCCCCAGCATTTT
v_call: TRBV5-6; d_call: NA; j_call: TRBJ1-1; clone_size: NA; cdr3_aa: CASSFAGAVNTEAFF; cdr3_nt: TGTGCCAGCAGTTTTGCGGGGGCGGTGAACACTGAAGCTTTCTTT
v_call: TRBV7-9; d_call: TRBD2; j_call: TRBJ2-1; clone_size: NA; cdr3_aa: CASSFSGRAYNEQFF; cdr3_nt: TGTGCCAGCAGCTTCAGCGGGAGGGCCTACAATGAGCAGTTCTTC
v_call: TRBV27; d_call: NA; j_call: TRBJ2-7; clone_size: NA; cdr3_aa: CASSLSPSSYEQYF; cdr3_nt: TGTGCCAGCAGTTTATCGCCTAGCTCCTACGAGCAGTACTTC
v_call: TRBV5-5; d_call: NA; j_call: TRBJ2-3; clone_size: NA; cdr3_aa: CASSLGHPTDTQYF; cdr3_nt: TGTGCCAGCAGCTTGGGACACCCCACAGATACGCAGTATTTT
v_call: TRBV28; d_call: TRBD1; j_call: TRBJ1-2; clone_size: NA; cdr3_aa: CASSSPTGVYGYTF; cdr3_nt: TGTGCCAGCAGCTCCCCGACAGGGGTCTATGGCTACACCTTC
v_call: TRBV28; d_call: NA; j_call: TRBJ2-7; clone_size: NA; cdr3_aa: CASSSRGTYEQYF; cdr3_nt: TGTGCCAGCAGTTCCAGGGGTACCTACGAGCAGTACTTC
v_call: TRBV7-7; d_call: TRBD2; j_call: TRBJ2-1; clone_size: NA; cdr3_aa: CASSLGISGGFDEQFF; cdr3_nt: TGTGCCAGCAGCTTAGGTATTAGCGGGGGCTTCGATGAGCAGTTCTTC
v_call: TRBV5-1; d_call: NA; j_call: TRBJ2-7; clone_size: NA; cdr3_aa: CASSLNDKYEQYF; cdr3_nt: TGCGCCAGCAGCTTGAATGACAAATACGAGCAGTACTTC
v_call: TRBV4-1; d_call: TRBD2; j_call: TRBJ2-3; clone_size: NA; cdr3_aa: CASSQDSHLAGDTQYF; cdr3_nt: TGCGCCAGCAGCCAAGATTCACACTTAGCGGGAGATACGCAGTATTTT
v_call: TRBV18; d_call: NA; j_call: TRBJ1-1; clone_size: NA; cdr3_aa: CASAGALNTEAFF; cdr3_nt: TGTGCCAGCGCGGGGGCACTGAACACTGAAGCTTTCTTT
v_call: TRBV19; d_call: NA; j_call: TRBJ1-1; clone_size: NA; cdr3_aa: CASSSQGQNTEAFF; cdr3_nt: TGTGCCAGTAGCTCCCAAGGACAGAACACTGAAGCTTTCTTT
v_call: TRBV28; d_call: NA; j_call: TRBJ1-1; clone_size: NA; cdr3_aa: CASSPGGFGTEAFF; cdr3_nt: TGTGCCAGCAGCCCAGGAGGATTCGGGACTGAAGCTTTCTTT
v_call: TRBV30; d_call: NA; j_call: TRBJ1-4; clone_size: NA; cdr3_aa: CACLIQEKLFF; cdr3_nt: TGTGCCTGCCTCATTCAGGAAAAACTGTTTTTT
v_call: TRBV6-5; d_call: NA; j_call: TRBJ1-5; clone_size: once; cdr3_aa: CASSPGHPNQPQHF; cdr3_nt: TGTGCCAGCAGCCCGGGACACCCTAATCAGCCCCAGCATTTT
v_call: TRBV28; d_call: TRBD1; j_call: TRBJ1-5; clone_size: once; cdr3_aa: CASSFDREDNQPQHF; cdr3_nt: TGTGCCAGCAGTTTCGACAGGGAAGATAATCAGCCCCAGCATTTT
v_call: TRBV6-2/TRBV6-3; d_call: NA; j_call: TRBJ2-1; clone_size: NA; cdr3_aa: CASSYSIHGRSAYNEQFF; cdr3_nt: TGTGCCAGCAGTTACTCGATTCACGGGAGATCGGCCTACAATGAGCAGTTCTTC
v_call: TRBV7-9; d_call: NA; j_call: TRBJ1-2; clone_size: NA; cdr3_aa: CASNPRGDDGYTF; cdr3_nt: TGTGCCAGCAACCCCCGAGGAGATGATGGCTACACCTTC
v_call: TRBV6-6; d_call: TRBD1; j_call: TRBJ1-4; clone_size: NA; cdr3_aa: CASSDNRGKLFF; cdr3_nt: TGTGCCAGCAGCGATAACAGGGGAAAACTGTTTTTT
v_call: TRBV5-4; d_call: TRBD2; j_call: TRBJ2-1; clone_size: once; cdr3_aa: CASSEGGLAGNEQFF; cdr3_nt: TGTGCCAGCAGTGAAGGGGGACTAGCGGGGAATGAGCAGTTCTTC
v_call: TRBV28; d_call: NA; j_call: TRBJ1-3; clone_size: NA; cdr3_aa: CASSLVTGGGNTIYF; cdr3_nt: TGTGCCAGCAGTTTGGTAACAGGAGGGGGAAACACCATATATTTT
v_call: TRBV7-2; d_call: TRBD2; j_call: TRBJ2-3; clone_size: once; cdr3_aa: CASSRSGGRADTQYF; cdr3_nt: TGTGCCAGCAGTCGTAGCGGGGGGCGTGCAGATACGCAGTATTTT
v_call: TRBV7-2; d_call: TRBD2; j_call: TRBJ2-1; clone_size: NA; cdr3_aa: CASSLSTSGQFF; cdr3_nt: TGTGCCAGCAGCTTAAGCACTAGCGGGCAGTTCTTC
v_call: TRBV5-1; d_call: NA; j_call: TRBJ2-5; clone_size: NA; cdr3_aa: CASSPSGETQYF; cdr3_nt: TGCGCCAGCAGCCCGTCGGGAGAGACCCAGTACTTC
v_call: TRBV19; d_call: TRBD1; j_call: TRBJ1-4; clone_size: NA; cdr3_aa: CASKRSDPGTGGEKLFF; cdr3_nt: TGTGCCAGTAAGAGATCGGACCCCGGGACAGGGGGCGAAAAACTGTTTTTT